Following are 29 T cell receptor beta chains from one sample sequenced in a study of cytomegalovirus exposure and HLA in healthy donors. With 60 Vbeta and 13 Jbeta primers, the PCR was carried out. The method was immunoSEQ multiplex PCR; TCRdb's version includes in-frame clones alone and lacks a portion of them. Among under 100,000 clones listed, 55% to 75% were seen once. Sample: PBMCs. Receptor source: a woman aged 45 to 65 in good health and CMV-seropositive.

This chain links TRBV27 with TRBJ2-7; perhaps TRBD2 as D (6 bases). V lost 5 bases, J lost 6 bases, and 14 bases lay in between. The CDR3 has 13 amino acids. Germline V gene lookup returns CDR1 MNHEY and CDR2 SMNVEV (reference sequence). Here the CDR3 DNA reads TGTGCCAGCAGTCCGCGGGATACGGGCGAGCAGTACTTC. This sequence encodes CASSPRDTGEQYF.

This chain's CDR3 is CASSLRGTSGGSYEQYF. The DNA of the CDR3 is TGTGCCAGCAGTTTAAGGGGGACTAGCGGGGGGTCCTACGAGCAGTACTTC. The chain is built from TRBV28 and TRBJ2-7; 15 bases are a match to TRBD2. The germline V gene encodes CDR1 MDHEN and CDR2 SYDVKM. The CDR3 runs 17 residues. The V segment lost 2 bases and the J segment 1 base; nucleotides outside the gene matches: 3.

This clone was seen more than once but under ten times. V is TRBV6-5 and J is TRBJ2-7; D is perhaps TRBD2 (6 bases). Trimming shortened V by 2 bases and J by 0 bases, and 8 bases separated the two germline ends. The CDR3 extends over 14 amino acids. From germline, CDR1 is MNHEY and CDR2 SVGAGI. The DNA of the CDR3 is TGTGCCAGCAGTTACGGCGGGACCTCCTACGAGCAGTACTTC. Protein sequence: CASSYGGTSYEQYF.

The gene calls are TRBV4-1 and TRBJ2-1, with 14 nucleotides matching TRBD2. Per the germline V gene, CDR1 is MGHRA and CDR2 is YSYEKL. The CDR3 consists of 15 residues. V was clipped by 1 base and J by 7 bases; unmatched bases: 0. The CDR3 region is CASSQGTSGRNEQFF. The CDR3 DNA reads as TGCGCCAGCAGCCAAGGGACTAGCGGGAGGAATGAGCAGTTCTTC.

The CDR3 DNA reads TGTGCCAGCAGTTTTTTGCAGGGTAAGGCCTACGAGCAGTACTTC. Translated: CASSFLQGKAYEQYF. The chain employs TRBV27 and TRBJ2-7; possible D gene TRBD1, 5 bases. Trimming shortened V by 3 bases and J by 2 bases, and 14 bases separated the two germline ends. The CDR3 loop spans 15 amino acids. Looked up from germline, CDR1 is MNHEY and CDR2 is SMNVEV (reference sequence).

This rearrangement joins TRBV5-1 to TRBJ2-3, with 8 bases fitting TRBD1. Germline V gene lookup returns CDR1 SGHRS and CDR2 YFSETQ. The CDR3 length is 14 residues. V was pared by 4 bases and J by 5 bases, with 6 bases of the junction left unmatched. CDR3 DNA sequence: TGCGCCAGCAGCCACGACAGGGGAATAGATACGCAGTATTTT. Protein sequence: CASSHDRGIDTQYF.

This chain connects TRBV7-2 to TRBJ2-4, with 11 positions matching TRBD2. The CDR3 sequence is 19 residues long. Trimming at V came to 1 base and at J to 9 bases, leaving 17 bases not matched to a gene. Germline-derived CDR1 and CDR2 are SGHTA and FQGNSA. The CDR3, as DNA: TGTGCCAGCAGCTTAGTGGCTAGCGGGAGGAGCGCCATTTTTGGCATTCAGTACTTC. Its protein is CASSLVASGRSAIFGIQYF.

The J gene is TRBJ2-7, the V gene TRBV5-6; no reliable D call. In germline, CDR1 is SGHDT, CDR2 YYEEEE. The V end lost 3 bases, the J end lost 0 bases, and 10 bases lay between the germline ends. This CDR3 is built from 14 residues. CDR3 protein: CASSSRGSSYEQYF. The DNA for the CDR3 is TGTGCCAGCAGCTCCCGAGGCAGCTCCTACGAGCAGTACTTC. Combining the CDR3 with reference TRBV5-6 and TRBJ2-7 gives the whole variable domain DAGVTQSPTHLIKTRGQQVTLRCSPKSGHDTVSWYQQALGQGPQFIFQYYEEEERQRGNFPDRFSGHQFPNYSSELNVNALLLGDSALYLCASSSRGSSYEQYFGPGTRLTVT.

The sample holds a few counts of this clone. The V and J genes are TRBV5-6 and TRBJ2-2; 8 bases are a match to TRBD1. In germline, CDR1 is SGHDT, CDR2 YYEEEE. The CDR3 runs to 13 residues. Trimming at V came to 10 bases and at J to 6 bases, leaving 8 bases not matched to a gene. This CDR3 is CAGNRGKAGELFF. The CDR3 DNA sequence: TGTGCCGGCAACAGGGGGAAGGCCGGGGAGCTGTTTTTT.

This clone was seen once. CDR3 sequence (DNA): TGTGCCATCGGAGACTATGGCTACACCTTC. Translating gives CAIGDYGYTF. This sequence joins TRBV10-3 and TRBJ1-2; D is unresolved. This CDR3 has 10 amino acids. The V end was cut by 8 bases, the J end by 3 bases, with 4 bases between. CDR1 is ENHRY and CDR2 is SYGVKD in the germline V gene.

The chain recombines TRBV4-2 with TRBJ2-6; a weak D match, TRBD1 (6 bases). The CDR3 totals 20 residues. Between the trimmed V and J ends, which lost 1 base and 0 bases, there was a span of 19 bases. Germline values: CDR1 LGHNA, CDR2 YNFKEQ. This chain's CDR3 is CASSQGPLQGVPSGANVLTF. CDR3 sequence (DNA): TGTGCCAGCAGCCAAGGCCCTCTACAGGGAGTTCCCTCTGGGGCCAACGTCCTGACTTTC.

V usage is TRBV19 and J usage is TRBJ2-2; 8 bases agree with TRBD2. After removal of 4 bases from V and 4 bases from J, the junction contained 5 bases not matched to a gene. The germline CDR1 and CDR2 sequences are LNHDA and SQIVND (reference sequence). The CDR3 has 15 amino acids. DNA for the CDR3: TGTGCCAGTAGTAAAGGGACTAGGGGCACCGGGGAGCTGTTTTTT. Translating it yields CASSKGTRGTGELFF. The whole variable domain, remainder taken from reference TRBV19 and TRBJ2-2, is DGGITQSPKYLFRKEGQNVTLSCEQNLNHDAMYWYRQDPGQGLRLIYYSQIVNDFQKGDIAEGYSVSREKKESFPLTVTSAQKNPTAFYLCASSKGTRGTGELFFGEGSRLTVL.

CDR3 sequence (DNA): TGTGCCAGCAGCGCCGGGACAGCCGGTAGGGTTAGGACTTCCGAGCAGTACTTC. Its translation: CASSAGTAGRVRTSEQYF. The chain is built from TRBV7-2 and TRBJ2-7; 7 bases line up with TRBD1. The CDR3 is 18 residues long. Germline trimming cut 5 bases from V and 6 bases from J; bases unmatched to any gene: 22. CDR1 and CDR2 (germline): SGHTA, FQGNSA.

The chain recombines TRBV11-3 with TRBJ1-1; tentative D call: TRBD1 (5 bases). From germline, CDR1 is SGHNT and CDR2 YENEEA. V lost 5 bases and J lost 10, with 17 bases in between. The CDR3 has 13 residues. The CDR3 sequence is CASSKEGEGSAFF. Written as DNA, the CDR3 is TGTGCCAGCAGCAAGGAAGGGGAGGGATCAGCTTTCTTT.

This chain links TRBV4-3 with TRBJ2-3; D might be TRBD2 (6 bases). CDR3 length: 16 amino acids. V was trimmed by 3 bases and J by 4 bases, leaving 17 bases between them. CDR1 and CDR2 (germline): LGHNA, YSLEER. CDR3 sequence reads: CASSHSARGNADTQYF. CDR3 sequence (DNA): TGCGCCAGCAGCCACAGCGCCCGGGGGAATGCAGATACGCAGTATTTT.

The rearrangement links TRBV5-6 to TRBJ2-3; D is possibly TRBD2 (6 bases). V dropped 0 bases and J dropped 4 bases, with 12 bases sitting between them. The CDR3 runs to 15 residues. Germline CDR1 and CDR2: SGHDT and YYEEEE. In DNA form, the CDR3 reads TGTGCCAGCAGCTTGGTCGAACTAGCTTCAGATACGCAGTATTTT. It encodes CASSLVELASDTQYF.

This sequence joins TRBV7-9 and TRBJ2-4; 10 nucleotides line up with TRBD1. This CDR3 spans 14 amino acids. Germline lookup yields CDR1 SEHNR and CDR2 FQNEAQ (reference sequence). J lost 9 bases, V lost 2 bases, and 4 bases had no gene match. CDR3 sequence reads: CASSLSRTGGIQYF. CDR3 in DNA: TGTGCCAGCAGCTTAAGCCGGACAGGGGGCATTCAGTACTTC.

This rearrangement joins TRBV2 to TRBJ1-1; D uncertain. This CDR3 is built from 14 residues. V was clipped by 7 bases and J by 0 bases, with 12 bases between them. Germline-derived CDR1 and CDR2 are SNHLY and FYNNEI. CDR3 in amino acids: CASNKRTMNTEAFF. CDR3 coding DNA: TGTGCCAGCAACAAGAGGACTATGAACACTGAAGCTTTCTTT.

V usage is TRBV11-2 and J usage is TRBJ2-5, with D perhaps TRBD2 (5 bases). Germline CDR1 SGHAT, CDR2 FQNNGV. The CDR3 contains 16 residues. The V end was cut by 1 base, the J end by 2 bases, with 14 bases between. In nucleotides, the CDR3 is TGTGCCAGCAGCTTAGGCCTAGCTTCGGCGCAAGAGACCCAGTACTTC. Protein sequence: CASSLGLASAQETQYF.

The genes are TRBV7-3 and TRBJ2-1; TRBD2 agrees at 7 bases. CDR3 size: 16 residues. Germline values: CDR1 SGHTA, CDR2 FQGTGA. V was pared by 5 bases and J by 0 bases, with 7 bases of the junction left unmatched. As DNA, the CDR3 is TGTGCCAGCAGCCAGCTGGGCGGGAGCTCCTACAATGAGCAGTTCTTC. Translating gives CASSQLGGSSYNEQFF. Drawing the rest from reference TRBV7-3 and TRBJ2-1, the complete variable domain is GAGVSQTPSNKVTEKGKYVELRCDPISGHTALYWYRQSLGQGPEFLIYFQGTGAADDSGLPNDRFFAVRPEGSVSTLKIQRTERGDSAVYLCASSQLGGSSYNEQFFGPGTRLTVL.

The chain carries TRBV4-3 and TRBJ1-1; the match to TRBD1 covers 7 bases. Trimming at V came to 4 bases and at J to 6 bases, leaving 11 bases not matched to a gene. Germline-derived CDR1 and CDR2 are LGHNA and YSLEER. This CDR3 has 15 amino acids. The CDR3 DNA is TGCGCCAGCAGCCTGACAGGGAAGGGAGGCGCTGAAGCTTTCTTT. As protein: CASSLTGKGGAEAFF.

This sequence joins TRBV10-3 and TRBJ1-2; tentatively, D is TRBD1 (6 bases). The CDR3 has 14 amino acids. Germline CDR1 reads ENHRY; CDR2 reads SYGVKD. Trimming pared 2 bases from V and 6 bases from J, leaving 13 bases between. The CDR3 nucleotides are TGTGCCATCAGTGAGGCCCCCAGGGGCGATGGCTACACCTTC. Amino acid sequence: CAISEAPRGDGYTF.

In its sample, this clone was seen once. The chain couples TRBV7-3 to TRBJ2-7; 9 bases are shared with TRBD1. In germline, CDR1 is SGHTA, CDR2 FQGTGA. Trimming at V came to 3 bases and at J to 3 bases, leaving 27 bases not matched to a gene. The CDR3 totals 22 residues. The CDR3 nucleotides are TGTGCCAGCAGCTTTTGGAACAGGGGGCGGGTTTGGATGGCTAACCCTCTCTACGAGCAGTACTTC. Translating it yields CASSFWNRGRVWMANPLYEQYF.

As to this clone: Compared with germline, one end of the junction differs, possibly owing to a read error. The V call is TRBV7-9, the J call TRBJ1-1; possibly TRBD1 for D (6 bases). This CDR3 contains 12 residues. Germline loops: CDR1 SEHNR, CDR2 FQNEAQ (reference sequence). This CDR3 reads CSSSLSRGAAFF. Here the CDR3 DNA reads TGTTCCAGCAGCTTAAGTCGGGGGGCAGCTTTCTTT.

The V gene is TRBV11-3, the J gene TRBJ2-7; the D gene is possibly TRBD2 (5 bases). Germline values: CDR1 SGHNT, CDR2 YENEEA. This CDR3 region has 12 residues. V lost 5 bases and J lost 7, with 12 bases in between. Here the CDR3 DNA reads TGTGCCAGCAGCACCGGGCGAGGGGAGCAGTACTTC. This codes for CASSTGRGEQYF.

The gene calls are TRBV28 and TRBJ2-5, with 13 bases aligning to TRBD2. In germline, CDR1 is MDHEN, CDR2 SYDVKM. The junction had 9 bases not matched to a gene; V was cut back by 4 bases and J by 4 bases. The CDR3 contains 17 residues. The CDR3 DNA sequence: TGTGCCAGCAGTTCTCCTACAGGACTAGCGGGAGCAGAGACCCAGTACTTC. Protein sequence: CASSSPTGLAGAETQYF.

The CDR3 reads CASSYRGAFGTNEKLFF. The DNA of the CDR3 is TGTGCCAGCAGTTACAGGGGAGCTTTCGGAACTAATGAAAAACTGTTTTTT. The chain recombines TRBV11-2 with TRBJ1-4; 7 nucleotides agree with TRBD1. The CDR3 has 17 amino acids. The germline V gene encodes CDR1 SGHAT and CDR2 FQNNGV. The ends lost 6 bases at V and 1 base at J; junction bases unmatched: 11.

The chain uses TRBV7-2 and TRBJ2-1; D is ambiguous. CDR1 and CDR2 from the germline V gene are SGHTA and FQGNSA. V shed 1 base and J shed 7 bases, with 11 bases lying between them. This CDR3 contains 14 residues. In DNA, the CDR3 is TGTGCCAGCAGCTTAGACGGAGCCTCGAATGAGCAGTTCTTC. This codes for CASSLDGASNEQFF.

This clone has just a few counts. This chain joins TRBV6-1 and TRBJ2-3; 9 bases line up with TRBD2. Trimming at V came to 7 bases and at J to 4 bases, leaving 6 bases not matched to a gene. Germline V gene lookup returns CDR1 MNHNS and CDR2 SASEGT. The length of the CDR3 is 14 residues. CDR3 region: CASTLAGRPDTQYF. The DNA of the CDR3 is TGTGCCAGCACTCTAGCGGGAAGGCCAGATACGCAGTATTTT.